These 13 T cell receptor beta chains share one sample of origin, sequenced in a study of blood T cell repertoires in COVID-19. Sequencing was performed with immunoSEQ multiplex PCR; in TCRdb, only in-frame clones are kept and a portion is missing. Counted here are about 12,000 clones, over 70% occurring once; the ten biggest clones make up 6% to 7%. Sequencing input: peripheral blood. These receptor sequences come from a man aged 55-75 years with COVID-19, enrolled during active disease.

This clone was counted a few times. The J gene is TRBJ1-6, the V gene TRBV6-5, with D unclear. The length of the CDR3 is 13 residues. With 8 bases removed from V and 0 bases from J, the gap between germline ends came to 5 bases. CDR1 and CDR2 (germline): MNHEY, SVGAGI. The CDR3 region has the DNA TGTGCCAGCCTCCGCTCCTATAATTCACCCCTCCACTTT. This gives the protein CASLRSYNSPLHF.

This clone has a handful of counts. The chain carries TRBV3-1 (or the pseudogene TRBV3-2) and TRBJ2-7; TRBD2 aligns across 7 bases. Per germline, CDR1 LGHDT and CDR2 YNNKEL (reference sequence). Losses at the gene ends were 3 bases for V and 6 bases for J; bases not matched to a gene: 11. CDR3 size: 15 residues. CDR3 DNA sequence: TGTGCCAGCAGCCACCTCGCGGGGGACCGCGGCGAGCAGTACTTC. Translating gives CASSHLAGDRGEQYF.

This clone is medium-sized (0.01 to 0.1%) in the sample. J is TRBJ2-3 and V is TRBV6-5; TRBD2 might be the D (5 bases). The CDR3 length is 12 residues. V lost 6 bases and J 5 bases, leaving 9 bases between the germline ends. CDR1 and CDR2 from the germline V gene are MNHEY and SVGAGI. The CDR3 sequence is CASRLGGDTQYF. DNA of the CDR3: TGTGCCAGCAGACTAGGAGGAGATACGCAGTATTTT.

This chain links TRBV6-5 with TRBJ1-1; the D gene is possibly TRBD1 (6 bases). Trimming pared 6 bases from V and 3 bases from J, leaving 17 bases between. Germline-derived CDR1 and CDR2 are MNHEY and SVGAGI. The CDR3 spans 15 residues. CDR3 loop: CASRKPGEVHTEAFF. The CDR3 DNA sequence: TGTGCCAGCAGGAAACCAGGGGAAGTTCACACTGAAGCTTTCTTT.

This clone was observed a handful of times. The rearrangement links TRBV6-6 to TRBJ1-1; no clear D. The CDR3 spans 12 residues. Per the germline V gene, CDR1 is MNHNY and CDR2 is SVGAGI (reference sequence). The V end was cut by 8 bases, the J end by 5 bases, with 12 bases between. This chain's CDR3 is CASVAGGTEAFF. For the CDR3, the DNA is TGTGCCAGCGTTGCAGGTGGGACTGAAGCTTTCTTT.

J is TRBJ1-2 and V is TRBV5-1; 8 bases fit TRBD1. The CDR3 loop spans 13 amino acids. With 4 bases clipped from V and 6 bases from J, the junction kept 5 bases outside the gene matches. Germline CDR1 and CDR2: SGHRS and YFSETQ. The CDR3 is CASSTGGGNGYTF. The CDR3 DNA reads TGCGCCAGCAGCACAGGGGGAGGGAATGGCTACACCTTC.

The chain uses TRBV7-2 and TRBJ2-3; D unclear. V was pared by 1 base and J by 0 bases, with 8 bases between. Germline assignment: CDR1 SGHTA and CDR2 FQGNSA. The CDR3 extends over 15 amino acids. In nucleotides, the CDR3 is TGTGCCAGCAGCTTAGTCCCGGTTAGCACAGATACGCAGTATTTT. Translated, it gives CASSLVPVSTDTQYF.

V usage is TRBV5-1 and J usage is TRBJ1-1; D might be TRBD1 (5 bases). CDR1 and CDR2 from the germline V gene are SGHRS and YFSETQ. V shed 7 bases and J shed 3 bases, with 13 bases lying between them. This CDR3 spans 13 amino acids. The CDR3 loop reads CASGPGLDTEAFF. DNA for the CDR3: TGCGCCAGCGGTCCAGGGTTGGACACTGAAGCTTTCTTT.

The chain couples TRBV6-2 or TRBV6-3 to TRBJ1-2; 10 bases are a match to TRBD1. V lost 0 bases to trimming and J lost 5 bases; unmatched junction nucleotides: 9. The V gene's germline CDR1 is MNHEY and CDR2 SVGEGT. The CDR3 covers 17 residues. CDR3 amino acids: CASSYSWSRTGGYGYTF. The CDR3, as DNA: TGTGCCAGCAGTTACTCTTGGAGCCGGACAGGGGGATATGGCTACACCTTC.

The CDR3 here is CASSFGQVRDYGYTF. CDR3 sequence (DNA): TGTGCCAGCAGCTTCGGACAGGTGCGGGACTATGGCTACACCTTC. The chain employs TRBV13 and TRBJ1-2; 7 bases agree with TRBD1. Per the germline V gene, CDR1 is PRHDT and CDR2 is FYEKMQ (reference sequence). The CDR3 spans 15 residues. Losses at the gene ends were 3 bases for V and 3 bases for J; bases not matched to a gene: 7.

There are a few counts of this clone. In nucleotides, the CDR3 is TGTGCCAGCAGTTACTCCCAGGACTATGGCTACACCTTC. Translation gives CASSYSQDYGYTF. The gene calls are TRBV28 and TRBJ1-2; D gene ambiguous. The CDR3 sequence is 13 residues long. V was cut by 4 bases and J by 3 bases, with 9 bases left in between. CDR1 and CDR2 (germline): MDHEN, SYDVKM.

This clone has a handful of counts. The chain couples TRBV7-2 to TRBJ2-2; 7 bases agree with TRBD1. J gave up 8 bases and V 6 bases, and 12 bases lay outside the gene matches. In germline, CDR1 is SGHTA, CDR2 FQGNSA. The CDR3 has 15 residues. The CDR3 bases are TGTGCCAGCAGTTACAGGGGCCTCCGGGAAGGGGAGCTGTTTTTT. Translation: CASSYRGLREGELFF.

V and J are TRBV27 and TRBJ2-1; perhaps TRBD2 as D (6 bases). Trimming pared 0 bases from V and 2 bases from J, leaving 14 bases between. CDR3 size: 17 residues. Germline CDR1 reads MNHEY; CDR2 reads SMNVEV (reference sequence). CDR3 sequence: CASSLSQVGGPYNEQFF. The CDR3 region has the DNA TGTGCCAGCAGTTTATCTCAGGTGGGAGGACCCTACAATGAGCAGTTCTTC.